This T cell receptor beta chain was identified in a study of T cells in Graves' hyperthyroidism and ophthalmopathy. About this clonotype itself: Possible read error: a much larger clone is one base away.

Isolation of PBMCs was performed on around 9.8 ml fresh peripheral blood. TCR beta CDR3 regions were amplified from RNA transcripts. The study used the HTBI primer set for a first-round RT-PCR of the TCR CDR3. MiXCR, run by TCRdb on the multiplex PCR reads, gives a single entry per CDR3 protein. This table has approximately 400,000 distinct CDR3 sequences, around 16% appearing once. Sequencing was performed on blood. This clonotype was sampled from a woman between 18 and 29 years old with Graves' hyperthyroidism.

CDR3 sequence (DNA): TGTGACAGCACGCGGAGGGGCAATCAGCCCCAGCATTTT. Translating gives CDSTRRGNQPQHF. The chain is built from TRBV6-1 and TRBJ1-5; D unresolved. Germline assignment: CDR1 MNHNS and CDR2 SASEGT. The CDR3 runs 13 residues.